Shown below are 9 T cell receptor beta chains from a single sample sequenced in a study of cytomegalovirus exposure and HLA in healthy donors. 60 Vbeta and 13 Jbeta primers were used in PCR. Sequencing used immunoSEQ multiplex PCR; TCRdb keeps in-frame clones, though not all of them. The sample contains 100,000 to 120,000 clones, 83% of which appear only once. The specimen was PBMCs. All receptors derive from a man aged 18 to 29 in good health and CMV-seronegative.

The chain has TRBV5-6 and TRBJ2-7, with D possibly matching TRBD1 (6 bases). The CDR3 has 14 amino acids. Trimming removed 4 bases from V and 3 bases from J, with 14 bases in between. Germline values: CDR1 SGHDT, CDR2 YYEEEE. This CDR3 is CASSDGQTIYEQYF. The CDR3 bases are TGTGCCAGCAGCGATGGACAGACTATCTACGAGCAGTACTTC.

The chain is built from TRBV5-1 and TRBJ2-7; TRBD1 matches at 10 bases. Trimming removed 0 bases from V and 4 bases from J; junction bases left unmatched: 10. The germline gives CDR1 SGHRS, CDR2 YFSETQ. This CDR3 spans 17 amino acids. The CDR3 nucleotides are TGCGCCAGCAGCTTGGCCTTGGGTGGGACAGGGGTTTACGAGCAGTACTTC. This encodes CASSLALGGTGVYEQYF.

This chain uses TRBV6-5 with TRBJ2-7; D gene uncertain. In germline, CDR1 is MNHEY, CDR2 SVGAGI. This CDR3 is built from 14 residues. Trimming removed 9 bases at V and 0 bases at J, with 15 bases between. This CDR3 is CARGPWANSYEQYF. The CDR3 DNA reads as TGTGCCAGGGGTCCCTGGGCGAACTCCTACGAGCAGTACTTC.

The chain carries TRBV27 and TRBJ2-5, with 10 positions matching TRBD1. The CDR3 loop spans 14 amino acids. V lost 9 bases and J lost 4; bases outside the gene matches: 8. Germline V CDR1 and CDR2: MNHEY, SMNVEV (reference sequence). The DNA of the CDR3 is TGTGCCAGTACCGACAGGGGGCCAGGAGAGACCCAGTACTTC. It translates to CASTDRGPGETQYF.

This chain joins TRBV10-3 and TRBJ2-3; possibly TRBD1 for D (6 bases). Trimming removed 4 bases from V and 5 bases from J, with 10 bases in between. Germline CDR1 is ENHRY and CDR2 is SYGVKD. This CDR3 has 13 amino acids. CDR3 in DNA: TGTGCCATCAGTGTCGTACAGGGAGATACGCAGTATTTT. Its protein is CAISVVQGDTQYF.

The J gene is TRBJ1-2, the V gene TRBV7-2; D might be TRBD1 (5 bases). The germline CDR1 and CDR2 sequences are SGHTA and FQGNSA. CDR3 length: 14 residues. V shed 5 bases and J shed 0 bases, with 10 bases lying between them. The CDR3 is CASSQRTSNYGYTF. The CDR3 DNA reads as TGTGCCAGCAGCCAAAGGACATCTAACTATGGCTACACCTTC.

A few counts support this clone. The rearrangement uses TRBV4-1 and TRBJ2-7, with 9 bases that match TRBD2. The germline CDR1 and CDR2 sequences are MGHRA and YSYEKL. The trim removed 1 base at V and 2 bases at J, leaving 9 bases unmatched. This CDR3 is built from 17 residues. CDR3 nucleotide sequence: TGCGCCAGCAGCCAAGGCCAGCAGGGCGGGAGGGCCTACGAGCAGTACTTC. Its protein product is CASSQGQQGGRAYEQYF.

The J gene is TRBJ1-1, the V gene TRBV5-4; 8 bases are shared with TRBD1. V lost 4 bases, J lost 10 bases, and 12 bases stayed unmatched. Per the germline V gene, CDR1 is SGHNT and CDR2 is YYREEE (reference sequence). CDR3 length equals 14 residues. The CDR3 bases are TGTGCCAGCAGCCAAGAACGCAGGGGGCAGGGAGCTTTCTTT. Its protein is CASSQERRGQGAFF.

J is TRBJ2-1 and V is TRBV6-5; tentatively, D is TRBD2 (5 bases). CDR3 length equals 13 residues. Germline CDR1 is MNHEY and CDR2 is SVGAGI. Trimming took off 2 bases at V and 8 bases at J, with 10 bases between the two ends. CDR3: CASSYEGIDEQFF. DNA of the CDR3: TGTGCCAGCAGTTACGAGGGAATCGATGAGCAGTTCTTC.